These T cell receptor beta chains were read from a single sample in a study of blood T cell repertoires in COVID-19. Repertoires were generated with immunoSEQ multiplex PCR, while TCRdb's copy carries only in-frame clones and drops some. The data hold under 350,000 clones, with approximately 88% observed a single time. The specimen was PBMCs or T cells enriched from blood (not recorded which). The receptors stem from a woman between 40 and 55 years old who had recovered from COVID-19. Both conserved end residues are part of each CDR3. D genes are given only for firm matches. Size is omitted from some rows. Given values are once, few, many or a class for expanded clones.

v_call	d_call	clone_size	j_call	cdr3_length	cdr3_aa	cdr3_nt
TRBV30	-	-	TRBJ2-7	13	CAWSGALKDEQYF	TGTGCCTGGAGTGGGGCTTTGAAGGACGAGCAGTACTTC
TRBV7-9	TRBD1	once	TRBJ1-4	14	CASSLGQGNEKLFF	TGTGCCAGCAGCTTAGGACAGGGAAATGAAAAACTGTTTTTT
TRBV6-5	TRBD2	-	TRBJ2-1	15	CASGGLAGGADEQFF	TGTGCCAGCGGGGGACTAGCGGGAGGAGCGGATGAGCAGTTCTTC
TRBV3-1/TRBV3-2	-	-	TRBJ2-7	13	CASSQQVGSEQYF	TGTGCCAGCAGCCAACAAGTGGGGAGCGAGCAGTACTTC
TRBV4-1	TRBD2	few	TRBJ2-3	17	CASSQEPPGGFPDTQYF	TGCGCCAGCAGCCAAGAACCCCCGGGAGGGTTCCCAGATACGCAGTATTTT
TRBV11-3	TRBD1	-	TRBJ2-2	15	CASSAGTGGAGELFF	TGTGCCAGCAGCGCAGGGACAGGGGGTGCCGGGGAGCTGTTTTTT
TRBV29-1	TRBD2	-	TRBJ2-5	12	CSVEWTRETQYF	TGCAGCGTTGAATGGACTAGAGAGACCCAGTACTTC
TRBV2	-	-	TRBJ1-4	15	CASSDRPRSGEKLFF	TGTGCCAGCAGTGATCGGCCACGGAGTGGTGAAAAACTGTTTTTT
TRBV19	TRBD1	-	TRBJ1-1	15	CASIRTGASYTEAFF	TGTGCCAGTATACGGACAGGGGCTTCATACACTGAAGCTTTCTTT
TRBV7-9	TRBD1	-	TRBJ1-1	17	CASSGGTGDMVRTEAFF	TGTGCCAGCAGCGGGGGGACAGGGGATATGGTGCGGACTGAAGCTTTCTTT
TRBV2	TRBD1	-	TRBJ1-2	13	CASSPTGVEGYTF	TGTGCCAGCTCTCCGACAGGGGTGGAGGGCTACACCTTC
TRBV6-5	-	-	TRBJ1-2	12	CASSYGRYGYTF	TGTGCCAGCAGTTATGGCAGATATGGCTACACCTTC
TRBV7-2	TRBD2	-	TRBJ2-3	15	CASTLAGGITDTQYF	TGTGCCAGCACATTAGCGGGAGGGATCACAGATACGCAGTATTTT
TRBV6-5	-	-	TRBJ1-5	15	CASSYSVGGNQPQHF	TGTGCCAGCAGTTATAGTGTCGGGGGCAATCAGCCCCAGCATTTT
TRBV19	-	-	TRBJ1-1	13	CASSIGQLSQAFF	TGTGCCAGTAGTATTGGACAGCTCTCTCAGGCTTTCTTT
TRBV5-1	TRBD2	-	TRBJ2-1	16	CASSLDSSGVYNEQFF	TGCGCCAGCAGCTTGGATTCTAGCGGGGTCTACAATGAGCAGTTCTTC
TRBV27	-	-	TRBJ1-2	13	CASSTLYNYGYTF	TGTGCCAGCAGTACCCTCTATAACTATGGCTACACCTTC
TRBV7-2	TRBD2	-	TRBJ2-5	15	CASSLDSGSEETQYF	TGTGCCAGCAGCTTAGATAGCGGGAGTGAAGAGACCCAGTACTTC
TRBV4-1	-	once	TRBJ2-5	17	CASSPRALGLGQETQYF	TGCGCCAGCAGCCCACGTGCCCTCGGACTGGGCCAAGAGACCCAGTACTTC
TRBV3-1/TRBV3-2	TRBD2	-	TRBJ2-1	16	CASSHPSGSNANEQFF	TGTGCCAGCAGCCATCCTAGCGGGAGTAACGCCAATGAGCAGTTCTTC
TRBV12-3/TRBV12-4	-	-	TRBJ1-2	13	CASSFGRGYGYTF	TGTGCCAGCAGTTTTGGGAGGGGTTATGGCTACACCTTC
TRBV27	-	-	TRBJ1-1	14	CASSMNRLLPEAFF	TGTGCCAGCAGCATGAACAGGCTTCTCCCTGAAGCTTTCTTT